This TCR beta chain originates from a study of cytomegalovirus exposure and HLA in healthy donors. Findings and caveats of the study: Fewer N-insertions than the approximately 680-donor mean were reportedly shown by an Asian-associated ancestry cluster in a later analysis. In a later analysis, TCR beta V- and J-gene trimming was associated with a missense DCLRE1C variant. Prior analysis indicated that the majority of TCR beta V segments exhibited productivity approximately 87% or approximately 30% of the time. Reported findings show TCR beta sequences accurately forecast HLA-A and HLA-B alleles in most subjects.

The junction had 7 bases not matched to a gene; V was cut back by 2 bases and J by 9 bases. There are 12 residues in the CDR3. Germline V gives CDR1 GTSNPN, CDR2 SVGIG (reference sequence). It was with 60 Vbeta and 13 Jbeta primers that the PCR ran. Clones were read by immunoSEQ multiplex PCR, and TCRdb kept only the in-frame ones, dropping some. The repertoire holds around 180,000 clones, with around 80% as singletons. A word on this clone: Its antigen remains unidentified.

The chain has TRBV30 and TRBJ2-7, with TRBD2 matching over 7 bases. Material for sequencing was PBMCs. The receptor's source is a girl aged 2-10 years in good health and CMV-seropositive. The DNA of the CDR3 is TGTGCCTGGAGTTCACTCGGACTAGGGCAGTACTTC. Translated, it gives CAWSSLGLGQYF.